This is a list of T cell receptor beta chains from one sample in a study of regulatory T cells in long-lasting Graves disease. TCRdb ran MiXCR on the multiplex PCR reads and lists one entry per CDR3 protein. This table holds fewer than 500,000 distinct CDR3 sequences, about 17% found once. The same data also contributed to another study, on T cells in Graves' hyperthyroidism and ophthalmopathy.

The sample was peripheral blood mononuclear cells (PBMCs), taken at new diagnosis, from a patient treated with antithyroid drugs. Every receptor here comes from a man aged 40-49 years with Graves disease. Each CDR3 is given with its conserved first and last residue. The D gene is left open where the match is weak. Clone size is not always given. Where it is, it says once, few, many or a class for expanded clones.

TRBD2	many	TRBV10-3	TRBJ2-7	CATSRSSGFSSYEQYF	TGTGCCACCTCCCGGTCTAGCGGTTTCAGCTCCTACGAGCAGTACTTC
TRBD1	NA	TRBV29-1	TRBJ2-7	CSAPGQGSDEQYF	TGCAGCGCGCCGGGACAGGGCTCAGATGAGCAGTACTTC
NA	NA	TRBV7-3	TRBJ1-6	CASSLSTYNSPLHF	TGTGCCAGCAGCCTTTCGACCTATAATTCACCCCTCCACTTT
NA	many	TRBV5-8	TRBJ1-1	CASSLERGSPAVPPREAFF	TGTGCCAGCAGCTTGGAGAGGGGATCCCCGGCCGTACCTCCTAGAGAAGCTTTCTTT
NA	many	TRBV20-1	TRBJ2-7	CSAEDRYEQYF	TGCAGTGCTGAAGACAGATACGAGCAGTACTTC
NA	few	TRBV4-1	TRBJ2-3	CASSQDESLTQYF	TGCGCCAGCAGCCAAGATGAATCGCTCACACAGTATTTT
NA	many	TRBV28	TRBJ2-1	CASSSGNPGNEQFF	TGTGCCAGCAGTTCCGGGAACCCGGGGAATGAGCAGTTCTTC
NA	many	TRBV11-2	TRBJ2-1	CASSLWGKSYNEQFF	TGTGCCAGCAGCTTGTGGGGTAAGTCCTACAATGAGCAGTTCTTC
NA	NA	TRBV5-6	TRBJ2-7	CAAGRGSYYEQYF	TGTGCCGCTGGTAGAGGGAGTTACTACGAGCAGTACTTC
NA	NA	TRBV28	TRBJ1-5	CASSSARGLLDQPQHF	TGTGCCAGCAGTTCAGCCAGGGGTCTACTAGATCAGCCCCAGCATTTT
NA	many	TRBV5-1	TRBJ2-1	CASSLGRGGPTLGEQFF	TGCGCCAGCAGCTTGGGTCGGGGAGGTCCGACTCTTGGCGAGCAGTTCTTC